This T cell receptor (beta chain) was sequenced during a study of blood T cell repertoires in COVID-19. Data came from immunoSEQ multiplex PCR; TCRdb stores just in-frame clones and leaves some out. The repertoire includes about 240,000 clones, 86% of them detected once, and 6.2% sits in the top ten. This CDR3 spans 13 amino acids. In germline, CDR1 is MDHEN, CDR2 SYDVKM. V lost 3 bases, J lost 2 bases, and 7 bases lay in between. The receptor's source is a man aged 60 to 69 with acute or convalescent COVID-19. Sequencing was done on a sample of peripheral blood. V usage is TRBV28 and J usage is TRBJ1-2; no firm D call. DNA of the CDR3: TGTGCCAGCAGTTTCGGAGAGAACTATGGCTACACCTTC. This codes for CASSFGENYGYTF.